The clone carrying this T cell receptor beta chain was seen only a few times. Its target is not known. This sample is drawn from a study of T cells in localized non-small cell lung cancer. Findings and limits, study-wide: Among the tissues sampled, uninvolved adjacent lung had the highest T cell clonality, above tumor. Out of the top 100 tumor clones, a median 57 were seen in adjacent lung.

The V end was cut by 0 bases, the J end by 0 bases, with 13 bases between. The CDR3 sequence is 17 residues long. CDR1 is SGDLS, CDR2 YYNGEE, per germline. The data were produced by immunoSEQ multiplex PCR, yet TCRdb's version contains in-frame clones alone and is incomplete. The sample records 1,400 or so clones, over 15% being singletons. The chain couples TRBV9 to TRBJ1-3, with a tentative D call TRBD1 (5 bases). Material: normal lung tissue next to the tumor, obtained before any cancer treatment. This clonotype was sampled from a male donor older than 55 with stage I squamous cell lung carcinoma. For the CDR3, the DNA is TGTGCCAGCAGCGTAGCTCAGGGATACCACTCTGGAAACACCATATATTTT. This translates into CASSVAQGYHSGNTIYF.